This is a list of T cell receptor beta chains from one sample in a study of blood T cells in healthy people across ages. TCRdb independently ran MiXCR on the 5' RACE reads; one entry per CDR3 protein. This sample carries 600,000 to 800,000 distinct CDR3 sequences, 21% of them seen once, and the ten largest clones take about 3.6%. Sequencing used blood. The receptors stem from a man in his 70s in good health. Each CDR3 is given with its conserved first and last residue. Fields, in order: V gene, J gene, clone size, D gene, CDR3 protein, CDR3 DNA. A D gene is named only where the DNA matches it firmly. The size field is filled for only some rows; it gives once, few, many or a size class.

v_call: TRBV20-1
j_call: TRBJ2-1
clone_size: .
d_call: .
cdr3_aa: CSVPGTYNSYNEQFF
cdr3_nt: TGCAGTGTTCCCGGGACTTACAACTCCTACAATGAGCAGTTCTTC

v_call: TRBV24-1
j_call: TRBJ1-2
clone_size: few
d_call: .
cdr3_aa: CATSLDSNYGYTF
cdr3_nt: TGTGCCACCAGTCTCGACAGTAACTATGGCTACACCTTC

v_call: TRBV7-9
j_call: TRBJ2-5
clone_size: few
d_call: TRBD2
cdr3_aa: CASSSPTSGSSETQYF
cdr3_nt: TGTGCCAGCAGCTCACCGACTAGCGGGAGCTCTGAGACCCAGTACTTC

v_call: TRBV7-3
j_call: TRBJ2-1
clone_size: .
d_call: TRBD2
cdr3_aa: CASSLTSGSTYNEQFF
cdr3_nt: TGTGCCAGCAGCTTAACTAGCGGGAGTACCTACAATGAGCAGTTCTTC

v_call: TRBV10-2
j_call: TRBJ2-5
clone_size: many
d_call: .
cdr3_aa: CASSSRDYQETQYF
cdr3_nt: TGTGCCAGCAGTTCCCGGGACTACCAAGAGACCCAGTACTTC

v_call: TRBV7-9
j_call: TRBJ2-1
clone_size: few
d_call: .
cdr3_aa: CASSPRRTDNEQFF
cdr3_nt: TGTGCCAGCAGCCCAAGAAGGACAGACAATGAGCAGTTCTTC

v_call: TRBV15
j_call: TRBJ2-3
clone_size: .
d_call: .
cdr3_aa: CALSDGPSTDTQYF
cdr3_nt: TGTGCCCTTTCAGACGGGCCTAGCACAGATACGCAGTATTTT

v_call: TRBV20-1
j_call: TRBJ2-1
clone_size: .
d_call: TRBD2
cdr3_aa: CSAGTSFQFF
cdr3_nt: TGCAGTGCCGGGACTAGCTTTCAGTTCTTC

v_call: TRBV20-1
j_call: TRBJ2-5
clone_size: few
d_call: .
cdr3_aa: CSLGRETQYF
cdr3_nt: TGCAGCCTAGGGAGAGAGACCCAGTACTTC

v_call: TRBV3-1
j_call: TRBJ1-1
clone_size: .
d_call: TRBD1
cdr3_aa: CASSPKTGGLTYTEAFF
cdr3_nt: TGTGCCAGCAGTCCGAAGACAGGGGGCTTGACGTACACTGAAGCTTTCTTT

v_call: TRBV20-1
j_call: TRBJ2-3
clone_size: .
d_call: TRBD2
cdr3_aa: CSAILAGSTDTQYF
cdr3_nt: TGCAGTGCTATCCTAGCGGGGTCCACAGATACGCAGTATTTT

v_call: TRBV28
j_call: TRBJ2-5
clone_size: .
d_call: .
cdr3_aa: CASNRASQEAQYF
cdr3_nt: TGTGCCAGCAATCGGGCCTCCCAAGAAGCCCAGTACTTC

v_call: TRBV7-8
j_call: TRBJ2-1
clone_size: many
d_call: .
cdr3_aa: CASSAGTHNEQFF
cdr3_nt: TGTGCCAGCAGCGCGGGGACTCACAATGAGCAGTTCTTC

v_call: TRBV29-1
j_call: TRBJ2-2
clone_size: few
d_call: TRBD1
cdr3_aa: CSAMAGGSGGELFF
cdr3_nt: TGCAGCGCTATGGCAGGGGGCAGTGGCGGGGAGCTGTTTTTT

v_call: TRBV7-9
j_call: TRBJ1-5
clone_size: few
d_call: .
cdr3_aa: CASSLVGDQPQHF
cdr3_nt: TGTGCCAGCAGCTTAGTGGGGGATCAGCCCCAGCATTTT

v_call: TRBV15
j_call: TRBJ1-4
clone_size: .
d_call: TRBD1
cdr3_aa: CATSRTTGESEKLFF
cdr3_nt: TGTGCCACCAGCAGAACGACAGGGGAGAGTGAAAAACTGTTTTTT

v_call: TRBV25-1
j_call: TRBJ1-2
clone_size: once
d_call: TRBD1
cdr3_aa: CASSEIGTGVYGYTF
cdr3_nt: TGTGCCAGCAGTGAAATCGGAACAGGGGTTTATGGCTACACCTTC

v_call: TRBV29-1
j_call: TRBJ1-1
clone_size: .
d_call: TRBD1
cdr3_aa: CSVEKWTGENTETFF
cdr3_nt: TGCAGCGTTGAAAAGTGGACAGGGGAGAACACTGAAACTTTCTTT

v_call: TRBV12-3/TRBV12-4
j_call: TRBJ2-5
clone_size: .
d_call: TRBD2
cdr3_aa: CASSPYPREVSETQYF
cdr3_nt: TGTGCCAGCAGTCCCTACCCGCGGGAGGTTTCAGAGACCCAGTACTTC

v_call: TRBV7-2
j_call: TRBJ2-4
clone_size: few
d_call: TRBD2
cdr3_aa: CASSLELAGRKAAKNIQYF
cdr3_nt: TGTGCCAGCAGCTTAGAATTAGCGGGACGAAAAGCAGCCAAAAACATTCAGTACTTC

v_call: TRBV29-1
j_call: TRBJ1-4
clone_size: few
d_call: TRBD1
cdr3_aa: CSAAPGTGGEKLFF
cdr3_nt: TGCAGCGCCGCCCCCGGGACAGGGGGTGAAAAACTGTTTTTT

v_call: TRBV20-1
j_call: TRBJ2-5
clone_size: .
d_call: TRBD1
cdr3_aa: CSARRTGGKETQYF
cdr3_nt: TGCAGTGCTAGAAGGACAGGGGGTAAAGAGACCCAGTACTTC

v_call: TRBV18
j_call: TRBJ2-1
clone_size: few
d_call: TRBD2
cdr3_aa: CASSQLAGDYNEQFF
cdr3_nt: TGTGCCAGCTCACAGCTAGCGGGAGACTACAATGAGCAGTTCTTC

v_call: TRBV12-3/TRBV12-4
j_call: TRBJ2-3
clone_size: .
d_call: TRBD2
cdr3_aa: CASSLVAGAIADTQYF
cdr3_nt: TGTGCCAGCAGTTTAGTAGCGGGAGCAATTGCAGATACGCAATATTTT

v_call: TRBV5-1
j_call: TRBJ2-3
clone_size: few
d_call: .
cdr3_aa: CASSLGGEKTDTQYF
cdr3_nt: TGCGCCAGCAGCTTGGGGGGGGAGAAGACAGATACGCAGTATTTT

v_call: TRBV5-5
j_call: TRBJ2-5
clone_size: few
d_call: .
cdr3_aa: CASSFRDSQETQYF
cdr3_nt: TGTGCCAGCAGCTTCCGGGACTCGCAAGAGACCCAGTACTTC

v_call: TRBV15
j_call: TRBJ2-7
clone_size: .
d_call: .
cdr3_aa: CATSRELARSYEQYF
cdr3_nt: TGTGCCACCAGCAGAGAGTTAGCCCGATCCTACGAGCAGTACTTC

v_call: TRBV9
j_call: TRBJ2-1
clone_size: .
d_call: TRBD2
cdr3_aa: CASSDPTTAGVFNEQFF
cdr3_nt: TGTGCCAGCAGCGACCCAACTACGGCGGGAGTTTTTAATGAGCAGTTCTTC

v_call: TRBV7-6
j_call: TRBJ2-7
clone_size: few
d_call: .
cdr3_aa: CASSLIADSSYEQYF
cdr3_nt: TGTGCCAGCAGCTTAATCGCAGACAGCTCCTACGAGCAGTACTTC

v_call: TRBV6-5
j_call: TRBJ1-2
clone_size: few
d_call: .
cdr3_aa: CASSRTASLTGCTF
cdr3_nt: TGTGCCAGCAGTAGGACAGCATCTCTCACTGGCTGCACCTTC